The rows below give T cell receptor beta chains drawn from one sample of a study of T cells in localized non-small cell lung cancer. Assay: immunoSEQ multiplex PCR; the TCRdb copy retains only in-frame clones and omits some. The table has tens of thousands of clones, roughly 91% seen once. The sequenced sample was PBMCs, obtained before any cancer treatment. Receptors were obtained from a woman aged 40-69 years with stage II lung adenocarcinoma. Each CDR3 is given with its conserved first and last residue. D genes are given only for firm matches. Only part of the rows carry a size: once, few, many, or a class if the clone is expanded.

d_gene,abundance,j_gene,v_gene,CDR3nt,CDR3aa
.,.,TRBJ2-7,TRBV4-1,TGCGCCAGCAGCCAAGCAACAAGTTCAGAGCAGTACTTC,CASSQATSSEQYF
.,.,TRBJ2-3,TRBV5-1,TGCGCCAGCAGCCCGAGGGGCCGCCCAGATACGCAGTATTTT,CASSPRGRPDTQYF
.,.,TRBJ1-1,TRBV5-3,TGTGCCAGCAGCTTGGGGCCGTGGGACACTGAAGCTTTCTTT,CASSLGPWDTEAFF
.,.,TRBJ1-3,TRBV10-1,TGCGCCAGCAGTGGGGACCGAGCCTCTGGAAACACCATATATTTT,CASSGDRASGNTIYF
.,once,TRBJ2-7,TRBV11-3,TGTGCCAGCAGCGACGTCGGGGGCAGCGAGCAGTACTTC,CASSDVGGSEQYF
.,.,TRBJ1-5,TRBV5-6,TGTGCCAGCAGCTTGAGGTCTCCCAATCAGCCCCAGCATTTT,CASSLRSPNQPQHF
.,.,TRBJ2-7,TRBV19,TGTGCCAGTAGTATAGGAAAGGGGGGGACCTACGAGCAGTACTTC,CASSIGKGGTYEQYF
.,.,TRBJ1-1,TRBV2,TGTGCCAGCAGGGGGGCGGGGCCGGGAACTGAAGCTTTCTTT,CASRGAGPGTEAFF
TRBD1,.,TRBJ1-1,TRBV5-5,TGTGCCAGCAGCGGGACAGGGGGCGTGAACACTGAAGCTTTCTTT,CASSGTGGVNTEAFF
TRBD2,.,TRBJ2-3,TRBV19,TGTGCCAGTAGTGGAGGGACTAGCGGGAGGGACCATCCTAGCACAGATACGCAGTATTTT,CASSGGTSGRDHPSTDTQYF
TRBD1,.,TRBJ1-4,TRBV6-5,TGTGCCAGCAGTTCGACAGGGGCGATGTACAAACTGTTTTTT,CASSSTGAMYKLFF
.,.,TRBJ1-5,TRBV21-1,TGTGCCAGCAGCAAAGGCCGGGGACAGGGACGTGGTGTGGGACAGCCCCAGCATTTT,CASSKGRGQGRGVGQPQHF
.,.,TRBJ1-5,TRBV4-1,TGCGCCAGCAGCCATTCGGGGAGATCCAATCAGCCCCAGCATTTT,CASSHSGRSNQPQHF
.,.,TRBJ1-2,TRBV28,TGTGCCAGCAGTTCCACCCACCGGCATGGCTACACCTTC,CASSSTHRHGYTF
TRBD1,once,TRBJ2-7,TRBV6-5,TGTGCCAGCAGTTACTCTTCCAGGGGGCAGGGAAGCGAGCAGTACTTC,CASSYSSRGQGSEQYF
TRBD1,.,TRBJ2-2,TRBV10-3,TGTGCCATCAGTGAGCTAGGGGGCCCCGGGGAGCTGTTTTTT,CAISELGGPGELFF
.,.,TRBJ2-3,TRBV2,TGTGCCAGCACCCCTGGTCGGGGGACAGATACGCAGTATTTT,CASTPGRGTDTQYF
.,.,TRBJ1-3,TRBV5-1,TGCGCCAGCAGCCTCGGGGGAGCGAGCTCTGGAAACACCATATATTTT,CASSLGGASSGNTIYF
.,.,TRBJ1-5,TRBV19,TGTGCCAGTAGTAGATCACAGGGTCGGAATCAGCCCCAGCATTTT,CASSRSQGRNQPQHF
.,.,TRBJ1-1,TRBV5-6,TGTGCCAGCAGCTTCAGGGGAATTGGCACTGAAGCTTTCTTT,CASSFRGIGTEAFF
TRBD2,.,TRBJ2-1,TRBV14,TGTGCCAGCAATCCGACTAGCGGGAGGTACAATGAGCAGTTCTTC,CASNPTSGRYNEQFF
.,.,TRBJ2-2,TRBV6-5,TGTGCCAGCAGCTCGCTAAAGAACACCGGGGAGCTGTTTTTT,CASSSLKNTGELFF
.,.,TRBJ2-5,TRBV28,TGTGCCAGCAGTTTATTACCGACTGGAAATCAAGAGACCCAGTACTTC,CASSLLPTGNQETQYF
TRBD1,.,TRBJ1-6,TRBV6-1,TGTGCCAGCAGTTTACAGGGGTCCTATAATTCACCCCTCCACTTT,CASSLQGSYNSPLHF
.,once,TRBJ1-3,TRBV4-2,TGTGCCAGCAGCCAAGATCGAACGCCAGGAAACACCATATATTTT,CASSQDRTPGNTIYF
.,.,TRBJ1-1,TRBV2,TGTGCCAGCAGTGTGGCAGTGAACACTGAAGCTTTCTTT,CASSVAVNTEAFF
TRBD2,.,TRBJ2-6,TRBV7-8,TGTGCCAGCAGCTCTAGCGGGGGGTCTGGGGCCAACGTCCTGACTTTC,CASSSSGGSGANVLTF
.,.,TRBJ2-4,TRBV29-1,TGCAGCGTTGAACGGACCGGTCGCATTCAGTACTTC,CSVERTGRIQYF
TRBD1,.,TRBJ2-1,TRBV2,TGTGCCAGCATCGGACAGGGGGGATATTTCTTC,CASIGQGGYFF
TRBD1,.,TRBJ1-1,TRBV5-1,TGCGCCAGCAGCTTGGCAGGGGGCCGAAACACTGAAGCTTTCTTT,CASSLAGGRNTEAFF
TRBD1,once,TRBJ1-5,TRBV6-5,TGTGCCAGCAGAAAAGACAGGGGGAGCAATCAGCCCCAGCATTTT,CASRKDRGSNQPQHF
TRBD1,.,TRBJ2-4,TRBV7-2,TGTGCCAGCAGCTTACTGGACAGGGGGAACATTCAGTACTTC,CASSLLDRGNIQYF
.,.,TRBJ1-5,TRBV18,TGTGCCAGCTCACCACGCCGGGGGTCGGCCTCGAATCAGCCCCAGCATTTT,CASSPRRGSASNQPQHF
.,.,TRBJ1-5,TRBV6-5,TGTGCCAGCAGTTACTCGTGGACAGCGAATCAGCCCCAGCATTTT,CASSYSWTANQPQHF
.,.,TRBJ1-1,TRBV20-1,TGCAGCACTTATAGGGGGGCTCCGGCTTTCTTT,CSTYRGAPAFF
.,once,TRBJ2-2,TRBV5-5,TGTGCCAGCAGCTTGAACAGGGAGGTGGCCGGGGAGCTGTTTTTT,CASSLNREVAGELFF
.,.,TRBJ2-7,TRBV6-6,TGTGCCAGCAGTCGGGATGTAGGGCCCAGCTCCTACGAGCAGTACTTC,CASSRDVGPSSYEQYF
.,.,TRBJ2-2,TRBV5-4,TGTGCCAGCAGCTTGGAGGGGACCGGGGAGCTGTTTTTT,CASSLEGTGELFF
.,.,TRBJ2-4,TRBV5-4,TGTGCCAGCAGCTACCCGACAGTAGCCAAAAACATTCAGTACTTC,CASSYPTVAKNIQYF
TRBD2,.,TRBJ2-7,TRBV6-5,TGTGCCAGCAGTTTCGAGACTAGCGGGTCCTACGAGCAGTACTTC,CASSFETSGSYEQYF
.,.,TRBJ1-4,TRBV5-6,TGTGCCAGCAGCTTGAGGCCCACCTCCAATGAAAAACTGTTTTTT,CASSLRPTSNEKLFF
.,.,TRBJ2-7,TRBV6-1,TGTGCCAGCAGTGAACTCTCCTACGAGCAGTACTTC,CASSELSYEQYF
.,.,TRBJ2-1,TRBV11-2,TGTGCCAGCAGCTTAGCTTACAATGAGCAGTTCTTC,CASSLAYNEQFF
TRBD1,.,TRBJ1-2,TRBV28,TGTGCCAGCAGTTTGGGACAGGGTCGGGGAAACTATGGCTACACCTTC,CASSLGQGRGNYGYTF
TRBD2,.,TRBJ2-1,TRBV18,TGTGCCAGCTCACGGTCCGGGACTAGCGGGACCAATGAGCAGTTCTTC,CASSRSGTSGTNEQFF
.,.,TRBJ2-5,TRBV13,TGTGCCAGCAGCTTAGGCCGGGGTTCAGGGTACCAAGAGACCCAGTACTTC,CASSLGRGSGYQETQYF